Below, 5 T cell receptor beta chains from the same sample are listed, as sequenced in a study of blood T cells in healthy people across ages. Primed by a sample-barcoded 5' primer and a J-beta primer mix, a second PCR proceeded for 7 to 11 cycles. TCRdb processed the 5' RACE reads anew with MiXCR; each CDR3 protein has one entry. The sample contains about 1.5 million distinct CDR3 sequences, around two fifths of which appear only once. Sequenced input: blood. These receptors came from a woman aged 18-35 years in good health.

The J gene is TRBJ2-4, the V gene TRBV5-6, with 11 bases lining up with TRBD2. Germline V CDR1 and CDR2: SGHDT, YYEEEE. The CDR3 loop spans 17 amino acids. Trimming at V came to 3 bases and at J to 1 base, leaving 6 bases not matched to a gene. The CDR3 nucleotides are TGTGCCAGCAGCTCGGGACTAGCGGTTCCCGCCAAAAACATTCAGTACTTC. It translates to CASSSGLAVPAKNIQYF. The full variable domain, with the rest looked up from reference TRBV5-6 and TRBJ2-4, is DAGVTQSPTHLIKTRGQQVTLRCSPKSGHDTVSWYQQALGQGPQFIFQYYEEEERQRGNFPDRFSGHQFPNYSSELNVNALLLGDSALYLCASSSGLAVPAKNIQYFGAGTRLSVL.

The chain joins TRBV27 to TRBJ1-2; TRBD1 is a possible D gene (5 bases). Germline V gene data show CDR1 as MNHEY and CDR2 as SMNVEV (reference sequence). The CDR3 length is 13 residues. Trimming stripped 6 bases from V and 12 bases from J, with 20 bases between. The CDR3 nucleotides read TGTGCCAGCAGCCCACTGGGGACGGGAGATAACACCTTC. This sequence encodes CASSPLGTGDNTF.

This sequence joins TRBV20-1 and TRBJ2-3; D is unresolved. The CDR3 has 13 amino acids. Trimming took off 0 bases at V and 4 bases at J, with 8 bases between the two ends. Germline V gene data show CDR1 as DFQATT and CDR2 as SNEGSKA (reference sequence). The CDR3 loop reads CSARDAVSDTQYF. In DNA, the CDR3 is TGCAGTGCTAGAGATGCAGTATCAGATACGCAGTATTTT.

The rearrangement joins TRBV2 to TRBJ1-2; no definite D call. Germline CDR1 reads SNHLY; CDR2 reads FYNNEI. The CDR3 contains 15 residues. The V end lost 1 base, the J end lost 8 bases, and 17 bases lay between the germline ends. The CDR3 loop is CASSEVRPPVWGYTF. CDR3 coding DNA: TGTGCCAGCAGTGAAGTTAGGCCCCCGGTGTGGGGCTACACCTTC.

This CDR3 reads CASSKDRALDTDTQYF. The CDR3 region has the DNA TGTGCCAGCAGCAAAGACAGGGCCCTAGACACAGATACGCAGTATTTT. The V gene is TRBV21-1, the J gene TRBJ2-3; TRBD1 is the table's D call, not checked against the DNA. TRBV21-1 represents a pseudogene. The CDR3 contains 16 residues.